The T cell receptor beta chain described here comes from a study of T cell repertoires in cytomegalovirus infection. In the study overall: The authors relied on CMV epitopes, both recently identified HLA-C-restricted and well-studied HLA-B-restricted.

This clonotype was detected only a few times. Its specificity is not known. TCRdb re-derived calls from the reads in MiXCR, one entry per CDR3 protein. The table lists fewer than 350,000 distinct CDR3 sequences, just under 30% of them singletons, with 15% to 25% in the top ten. V lost 6 bases to trimming and J lost 1 base, with 14 bases between them. The CDR3 length is 15 residues. Per the germline V gene, CDR1 is SGHTA and CDR2 is FQGNSA. The sequence was collected from a human donor in good health (CMV status not recorded). Some clones in this sample may be carry-over from other donors' samples. The starting material was cultured PBMCs, obtained from culture after CMV antigen stimulation. The V and J genes are TRBV7-2 and TRBJ2-3; D might be TRBD1 (8 bases). CDR3 DNA sequence: TGTGCCAGCAGTCAACAGGGGGGGCGCACAGATACGCAGTATTTT. Encoded protein: CASSQQGGRTDTQYF.